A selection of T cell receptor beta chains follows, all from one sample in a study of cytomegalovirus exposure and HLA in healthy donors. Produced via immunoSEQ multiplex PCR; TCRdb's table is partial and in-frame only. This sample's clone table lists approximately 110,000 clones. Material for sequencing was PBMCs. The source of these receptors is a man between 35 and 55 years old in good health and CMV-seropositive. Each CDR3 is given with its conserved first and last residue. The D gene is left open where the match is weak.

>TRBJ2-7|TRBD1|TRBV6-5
CASRNTGTGGVQYF
TGTGCCAGCAGGAACACCGGGACAGGGGGTGTGCAGTACTTC
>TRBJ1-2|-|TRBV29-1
CSVTTGLDYGYTF
TGCAGCGTTACCACAGGGCTTGACTATGGCTACACCTTC
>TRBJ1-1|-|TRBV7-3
CASSLDARGYMNTEAFF
TGTGCCAGCAGCTTAGATGCCAGGGGTTACATGAACACTGAAGCTTTCTTT
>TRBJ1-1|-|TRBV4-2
CASSQEGRDLQAFF
TGTGCCAGCAGCCAAGAGGGCAGGGATCTTCAGGCTTTCTTT
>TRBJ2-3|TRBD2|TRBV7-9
CASSFSGRGTDTQYF
TGTGCCAGCAGCTTTAGCGGGAGGGGTACAGATACGCAGTATTTT
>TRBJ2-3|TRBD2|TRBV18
CASSPLGLAGADTQYF
TGTGCCAGCTCACCGCTGGGACTAGCGGGAGCAGATACGCAGTATTTT
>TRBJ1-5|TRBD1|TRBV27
CASSLGGAGNQPQHF
TGTGCCAGCAGTCTAGGGGGCGCGGGCAATCAGCCCCAGCATTTT
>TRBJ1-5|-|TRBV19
CASSDGQKRPQHF
TGTGCCAGTAGTGATGGTCAAAAGAGGCCCCAGCATTTT
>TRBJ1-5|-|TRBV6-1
CASSASRGGQPQHF
TGTGCCAGCAGTGCTTCCAGGGGTGGTCAGCCCCAGCATTTT
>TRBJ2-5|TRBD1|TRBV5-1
CASSLEQGAKTQYF
TGCGCCAGCAGCTTGGAGCAGGGGGCAAAGACCCAGTACTTC
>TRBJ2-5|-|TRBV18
CASSRDRQETQYF
TGTGCCAGCTCGCGGGACAGACAAGAGACCCAGTACTTC
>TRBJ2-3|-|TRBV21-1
CASSKELAGGYTDTQYF
TGTGCCAGCAGCAAAGAATTAGCAGGGGGCTACACAGATACGCAGTATTTT
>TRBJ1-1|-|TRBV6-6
CASSYQGQATEAFF
TGTGCCAGCAGTTACCAGGGTCAGGCCACTGAAGCTTTCTTT
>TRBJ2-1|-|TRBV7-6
CASSSGGESTYNEQFF
TGTGCCAGCAGCTCCGGTGGAGAATCCACCTACAATGAGCAGTTCTTC
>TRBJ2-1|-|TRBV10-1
CASSDSGLGYNEQFF
TGCGCCAGCAGTGATTCAGGGTTGGGGTACAATGAGCAGTTCTTC
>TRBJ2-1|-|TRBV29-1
CSVGPGNEQFF
TGCAGCGTGGGGCCGGGCAATGAGCAGTTCTTC
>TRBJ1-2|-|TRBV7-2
CASSLAGLSYGYTF
TGTGCCAGCAGCTTAGCGGGACTGTCCTATGGCTACACCTTC
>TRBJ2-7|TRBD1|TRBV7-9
CASSWGTGGYEQYF
TGTGCCAGCAGCTGGGGGACAGGGGGTTACGAGCAGTACTTC
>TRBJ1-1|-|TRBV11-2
CASSQGGGSTEAFF
TGTGCCAGCAGCCAAGGTGGGGGGAGCACTGAAGCTTTCTTT
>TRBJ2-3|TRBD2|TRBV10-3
CAIKSTSGSADTQYF
TGTGCCATCAAATCGACTAGCGGGAGCGCAGATACGCAGTATTTT
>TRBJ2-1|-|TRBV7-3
CASSFSGEFNEQFF
TGTGCCAGCAGCTTCTCCGGAGAATTCAATGAGCAGTTCTTC
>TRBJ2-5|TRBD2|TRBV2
CASSEYGSGSMETQYF
TGTGCCAGCAGTGAGTACGGTAGCGGGAGTATGGAGACCCAGTACTTC
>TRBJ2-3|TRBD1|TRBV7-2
CASSHGQGGLDTQYF
TGTGCCAGCAGCCATGGACAGGGGGGATTAGATACGCAGTATTTT
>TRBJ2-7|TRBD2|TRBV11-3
CASSQTSGNANEQYF
TGTGCCAGCAGCCAGACTAGCGGGAACGCTAACGAGCAGTACTTC
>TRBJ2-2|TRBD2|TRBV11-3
CASSGPGLAGGELFF
TGTGCCAGCAGCGGACCGGGACTAGCAGGCGGGGAGCTGTTTTTT
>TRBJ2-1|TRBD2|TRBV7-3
CASSSAGTMANEQFF
TGTGCCAGCAGCTCGGCCGGGACTATGGCGAATGAGCAGTTCTTC
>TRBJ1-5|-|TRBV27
CASSLYPPRGNQPQHF
TGTGCCAGCAGTTTATACCCCCCCAGGGGCAATCAGCCCCAGCATTTT
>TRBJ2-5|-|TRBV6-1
CASSEARTDKETQYF
TGTGCCAGCAGTGAAGCCCGGACAGACAAAGAGACCCAGTACTTC
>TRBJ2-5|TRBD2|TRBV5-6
CASSLAGGTQYF
TGTGCCAGCAGCTTAGCGGGGGGTACCCAGTACTTC
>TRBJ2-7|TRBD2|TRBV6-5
CASSRERELTYEQYF
TGTGCCAGCAGCCGAGAGCGGGAGCTAACCTACGAGCAGTACTTC
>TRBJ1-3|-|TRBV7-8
CASSLVVGGAAGNTIYF
TGTGCCAGCAGCTTAGTAGTGGGGGGGGCGGCTGGAAACACCATATATTTT
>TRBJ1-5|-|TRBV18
CASSPNRGNQPQHF
TGTGCCAGCTCGCCGAACAGGGGCAATCAGCCCCAGCATTTT
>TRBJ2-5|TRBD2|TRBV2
CASSLAGRETQYF
TGTGCCAGCAGCCTAGCGGGTAGGGAGACCCAGTACTTC
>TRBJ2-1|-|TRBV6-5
CASSLRGGNEQFF
TGTGCCAGCAGCCTCCGTGGGGGGAATGAGCAGTTCTTC
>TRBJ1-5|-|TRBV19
CASSGRGPEGNQPQHF
TGTGCCAGTAGTGGCCGAGGCCCTGAGGGCAATCAGCCCCAGCATTTT
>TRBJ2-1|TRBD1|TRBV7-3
CASSYRGWNEQFF
TGTGCCAGCAGCTACAGGGGATGGAATGAGCAGTTCTTC
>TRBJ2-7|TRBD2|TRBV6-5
CASSYGTSGSDEQYF
TGTGCCAGCAGTTACGGGACTAGCGGGAGCGACGAGCAGTACTTC
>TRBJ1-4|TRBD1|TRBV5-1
CASSLGRDRVPNEKLFF
TGCGCCAGCAGCTTGGGACGTGACAGGGTACCTAATGAAAAACTGTTTTTT
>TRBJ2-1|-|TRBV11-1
CASSLHSGNEQFF
TGTGCCAGCAGCTTACACAGCGGGAATGAGCAGTTCTTC
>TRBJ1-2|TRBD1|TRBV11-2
CASSLDGQGAYGYTF
TGTGCCAGCAGCTTAGACGGACAGGGGGCATATGGCTACACCTTC
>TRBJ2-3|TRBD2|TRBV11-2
CASSFRAGGRDTQYF
TGTGCCAGCAGCTTCAGGGCGGGAGGGAGAGATACGCAGTATTTT
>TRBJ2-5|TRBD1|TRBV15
CATSRDPFTGVGETQYF
TGTGCCACCAGCAGAGATCCCTTTACAGGGGTAGGAGAGACCCAGTACTTC
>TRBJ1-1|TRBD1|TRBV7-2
CASSLVKGAMNTEAFF
TGTGCCAGCAGCTTAGTAAAGGGGGCGATGAACACTGAAGCTTTCTTT
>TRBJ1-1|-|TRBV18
CASSQEMNTEAFF
TGTGCCAGCTCACAAGAGATGAACACTGAAGCTTTCTTT
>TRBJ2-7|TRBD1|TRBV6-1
CASSPDRGGSHEQYF
TGTGCCAGCAGTCCGGACAGGGGAGGTAGCCACGAGCAGTACTTC
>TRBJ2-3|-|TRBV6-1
CASSVRPGKSGADTQYF
TGTGCCAGCAGTGTTCGACCTGGGAAATCCGGGGCAGATACGCAGTATTTT
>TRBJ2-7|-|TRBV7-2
CASRLLESVYEQYF
TGTGCCAGCAGGTTACTAGAAAGCGTCTACGAGCAGTACTTC
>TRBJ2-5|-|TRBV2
CASSDVLLGTQYF
TGTGCCAGCAGTGATGTGCTGCTCGGGACCCAGTACTTC
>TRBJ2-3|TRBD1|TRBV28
CASRLPGQGADTQYF
TGTGCCAGCAGGCTACCGGGACAGGGTGCAGATACGCAGTATTTT
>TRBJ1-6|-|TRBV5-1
CASSFARQGGSPLHF
TGCGCCAGCAGCTTTGCACGGCAGGGCGGTTCACCCCTCCACTTT
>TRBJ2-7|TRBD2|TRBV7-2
CASSLGAGVLYEQYF
TGTGCCAGCAGCTTAGGGGCGGGAGTTCTTTACGAGCAGTACTTC
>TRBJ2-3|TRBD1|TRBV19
CASSVNSGGTVPDTQYF
TGTGCCAGTTCTGTAAACTCAGGGGGCACGGTCCCAGATACGCAGTATTTT
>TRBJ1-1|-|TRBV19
CASSTGVNTEAFF
TGTGCCAGTAGTACCGGAGTGAACACTGAAGCTTTCTTT
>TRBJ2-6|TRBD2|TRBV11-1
CASSPRAGATSGANVLTF
TGTGCCAGCAGCCCCCGAGCGGGAGCCACATCTGGGGCCAACGTCCTGACTTTC
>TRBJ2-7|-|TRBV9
CASSLSGYEQYF
TGTGCCAGCAGCCTCAGTGGCTACGAGCAGTACTTC
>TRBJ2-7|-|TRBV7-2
CASSLRDQGGQYF
TGTGCCAGCAGCCTCAGGGACCAGGGAGGGCAGTACTTC
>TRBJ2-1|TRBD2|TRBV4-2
CASSQDASGRGNEQFF
TGTGCCAGCAGCCAGGACGCTAGCGGGAGGGGAAATGAGCAGTTCTTC
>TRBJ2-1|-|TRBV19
CASSTAGTGALNEQFF
TGTGCCAGTAGTACAGCCGGGACTGGAGCTCTCAATGAGCAGTTCTTC
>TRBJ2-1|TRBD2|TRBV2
CASRRLAGGRGDEQFF
TGTGCCAGCAGGCGACTAGCGGGAGGCAGAGGGGATGAGCAGTTCTTC